This passage covers 24 T cell receptor beta chains from one sample sequenced in a study of T cells in Graves' hyperthyroidism and ophthalmopathy. The investigators amplified TCR beta CDR3 regions from RNA transcripts. HTBI primers were used for first-round RT-PCR of the TCR CDR3. TCRdb reprocessed the multiplex PCR reads with MiXCR, giving one entry per CDR3 protein. This table holds a few hundred thousand distinct CDR3 sequences, more than 15% found once. The source material was blood. These receptors were collected from a woman younger than 30 with Graves' hyperthyroidism that later progressed to Graves' ophthalmopathy.

The table lists this clonotype with many counts. The chain combines TRBV7-9 with TRBJ2-7; possibly TRBD2 for D (5 bases). Germline-derived CDR1 and CDR2 are SEHNR and FQNEAQ (reference sequence). CDR3 length: 14 residues. V was trimmed by 4 bases and J by 2 bases, leaving 12 bases between them. The DNA for the CDR3 is TGTGCCAGCAGCTCTCTTCGGGGTCCCTACGAGCAGTACTTC. Protein sequence: CASSSLRGPYEQYF.

CDR3 nucleotides: TGCAGTGCCAGGGTACTAGCGGGAGGATACAACACAGATACGCAGTATTTT. Translated, it gives CSARVLAGGYNTDTQYF. The chain recombines TRBV20-1 with TRBJ2-3, with TRBD2 matching 12 bases. The V and J ends lost 6 bases and 2 bases, in that order; junction bases with no gene match: 12. Germline V gives CDR1 DFQATT, CDR2 SNEGSKA (reference sequence). The CDR3 is made up of 17 amino acids.

This clonotype was detected many times. This chain links TRBV7-2 with TRBJ2-7; TRBD2 is a possible D gene (6 bases). The V end was cut by 2 bases, the J end by 6 bases, with 8 bases between. The CDR3 sequence is 12 residues long. Germline V CDR1 and CDR2: SGHTA, FQGNSA. The CDR3 reads CASSLQEGEQYF. In nucleotides, the CDR3 is TGTGCCAGCAGCTTACAGGAGGGCGAGCAGTACTTC.

This clonotype has a handful of counts. V gene TRBV24-1 combines with J gene TRBJ1-5; D possibly corresponds to TRBD1 (6 bases). V dropped 3 bases and J dropped 0 bases, with 11 bases sitting between them. The CDR3 covers 16 residues. The germline V gene encodes CDR1 KGHDR and CDR2 SFDVKD. CDR3 bases: TGTGCCACCAGTGATAGGAGGGGGAATAGCAATCAGCCCCAGCATTTT. Protein sequence: CATSDRRGNSNQPQHF.

The V and J genes are TRBV19 and TRBJ2-3, with a weak D call TRBD2 (5 bases). The germline V gene has CDR1 LNHDA and CDR2 SQIVND (reference sequence). CDR3 length equals 15 residues. V was clipped by 3 bases and J by 1 base, with 11 bases between them. Here the CDR3 reads CASSIVASRTDTQYF. As DNA, the CDR3 is TGTGCCAGTAGTATCGTAGCGTCCCGCACAGATACGCAGTATTTT.

This clonotype was recorded at least ten times. The CDR3 is CASSHIPPDEQFF. CDR3 nucleotide sequence: TGTGCCAGCAGCCATATTCCTCCCGATGAGCAGTTCTTC. V usage is TRBV3-1 and J usage is TRBJ2-1; D is unclear. This CDR3 spans 13 amino acids. Trimming removed 3 bases from V and 8 bases from J, with 11 bases in between. The germline V gene has CDR1 LGHDT and CDR2 YNNKEL (reference sequence).

This clonotype appeared a few times. J is TRBJ2-5 and V is TRBV20-1; either TRBD1 or TRBD2 may supply D (5 bases each). Germline V gives CDR1 DFQATT, CDR2 SNEGSKA (reference sequence). V shed 4 bases and J shed 0 bases, with 18 bases lying between them. The CDR3 covers 16 residues. The CDR3 DNA is TGCAGTGCTATTACTCGCCGGGGCAGCTACCAAGAGACCCAGTACTTC. Translated, it gives CSAITRRGSYQETQYF.

This clonotype has at least ten counts. The chain combines TRBV7-8 with TRBJ2-3, with 8 bases fitting TRBD1. The ends lost 1 base at V and 6 bases at J; junction bases unmatched: 3. This CDR3 comprises 14 residues. CDR1 and CDR2 from the germline V gene are SGHVS and FQNEAQ. The CDR3 bases are TGTGCCAGCAGCTTAGACAGGGGGATTGATACGCAGTATTTT. This encodes CASSLDRGIDTQYF.

This clonotype was seen repeatedly, ten times or more. The V call is TRBV27, the J call TRBJ2-5; a weak D match, TRBD1 (6 bases). V shed 3 bases and J shed 0 bases, with 14 bases lying between them. This CDR3 region has 16 residues. Germline loops: CDR1 MNHEY, CDR2 SMNVEV (reference sequence). CDR3 sequence (DNA): TGTGCCAGCAGTTTTGAGGGGGACGTGTACCAAGAGACCCAGTACTTC. Amino acid sequence: CASSFEGDVYQETQYF.

The chain joins TRBV3-1 to TRBJ2-4, with 11 bases aligning to TRBD1. The CDR3 has 16 residues. V lost 1 base, J lost 6 bases, and 5 bases stayed unmatched. Germline V gene data show CDR1 as LGHDT and CDR2 as YNNKEL (reference sequence). The chain's CDR3 is CASSQAGTGGGNIQYF. The DNA of the CDR3 is TGTGCCAGCAGCCAAGCCGGGACAGGGGGGGGAAACATTCAGTACTTC.

About this clonotype itself: This sequence may be a read error, since a much larger clone differs from it by one base. The chain has TRBV6-1 and TRBJ2-5, with 8 bases aligning to TRBD2. Germline V gene sequence: CDR1 MNHNS, CDR2 SASEGT. CDR3 length: 12 amino acids. The CDR3 coding sequence is TGTGCCGGCAGAACTAGCGGAGAGACCCAGTACTTC. Translation: CAGRTSGETQYF.

J is TRBJ2-1 and V is TRBV6-1, with 12 nucleotides matching TRBD2. V shed 7 bases and J 5 bases; nucleotides not matched to a gene: 3. Germline assignment: CDR1 MNHNS and CDR2 SASEGT. The CDR3 is 14 amino acids. The CDR3 nucleotides are TGTGCCAGCAACAGACTAGCGGGAGACAATGAGCAGTTCTTC. As protein: CASNRLAGDNEQFF.

This clonotype was detected ten times or more. J is TRBJ2-7 and V is TRBV6-1, with D possibly TRBD2 on 6 matching bases. V lost 8 bases to trimming and J lost 1 base, with 15 bases between them. Per the germline V gene, CDR1 is MNHNS and CDR2 is SASEGT. The CDR3 extends over 14 amino acids. CDR3 sequence reads: CASQMEGQSYEQYF. The CDR3 DNA sequence: TGTGCCAGCCAGATGGAGGGCCAGTCCTACGAGCAGTACTTC.

This rearrangement joins TRBV6-4 to TRBJ2-2, with 7 bases identical to TRBD2. The CDR3 spans 15 residues. The ends lost 9 bases at V and 6 bases at J; junction bases unmatched: 13. CDR1 and CDR2 from the germline V gene are MRHNA and SNTAGT. CDR3 region: CASSNERGNAGELFF. CDR3 coding DNA: TGTGCCAGTTCTAACGAGCGGGGCAACGCCGGGGAGCTGTTTTTT.

This clonotype was recorded a few times. An end of the junction differs from the germline gene, which may be a read error. The CDR3 reads CASSPRGGLAKTYGQYF. CDR3 sequence (DNA): TGTGCCAGCAGCCCACGCGGGGGACTAGCGAAAACCTACGGGCAGTACTTC. The genes are TRBV11-2 and TRBJ2-7, with TRBD2 identical over 10 bases. Germline loops: CDR1 SGHAT, CDR2 FQNNGV. The CDR3 length is 17 residues.

The rearrangement uses TRBV27 and TRBJ1-3, with 8 bases lining up with TRBD1. The CDR3 extends over 15 amino acids. The ends lost 5 bases at V and 4 bases at J; junction bases unmatched: 7. CDR1 and CDR2 from the germline V gene are MNHEY and SMNVEV (reference sequence). CDR3 region: CASSPRGLAGNTIYF. The CDR3 DNA reads as TGTGCCAGCAGTCCCAGGGGGCTCGCGGGAAACACCATATATTTT.

This clonotype was detected ten times or more. V is TRBV5-4 and J is TRBJ1-3; 7 bases are a match to TRBD1. From germline, CDR1 is SGHNT and CDR2 YYREEE (reference sequence). The CDR3 totals 16 residues. V was clipped by 0 bases and J by 4 bases; unmatched bases: 7. The CDR3: CASSLGGGANGNTIYF. CDR3 DNA sequence: TGTGCCAGCAGCTTGGGAGGGGGCGCGAACGGAAACACCATATATTTT.

The sample holds many counts of this clonotype. This sequence joins TRBV13 and TRBJ2-7; TRBD2 agrees at 8 bases. There are 14 residues in the CDR3. The junction had 12 bases not matched to a gene; V was cut back by 4 bases and J by 10 bases. The germline V gene encodes CDR1 PRHDT and CDR2 FYEKMQ (reference sequence). The CDR3 coding sequence is TGTGCCAGCAGCTCCCCGACTAGCGACCCCCGACAGTACTTC. It specifies CASSSPTSDPRQYF.

This clonotype was counted many times. The chain joins TRBV3-1 to TRBJ1-3, with D hard to call. The CDR3 covers 14 residues. V lost 4 bases and J 1 base, leaving 8 bases between the germline ends. Germline V CDR1 and CDR2: LGHDT, YNNKEL (reference sequence). For the CDR3, the DNA is TGTGCCAGCAGCCTGATAGGATCTGGAAACACCATATATTTT. Amino acid sequence: CASSLIGSGNTIYF.

This clonotype came up many times. The gene calls are TRBV24-1 and TRBJ2-1; D unclear. This CDR3 has 17 amino acids. Per the germline V gene, CDR1 is KGHDR and CDR2 is SFDVKD. V lost 3 bases to trimming and J lost 2 bases, with 16 bases between them. The CDR3 bases are TGTGCCACCAGTGATCGCCAAGACCCAAAGGCCTACAATGAGCAGTTCTTC. This encodes CATSDRQDPKAYNEQFF.

On this clonotype: A read error may explain this, as a much larger clone is one base away. This rearrangement joins TRBV18 to TRBJ2-5, with 8 bases lining up with TRBD1. The CDR3 covers 15 residues. In germline, CDR1 is KGHSH, CDR2 LQKENI. This CDR3 reads CASSRSGGGQQTQYF. The CDR3 bases are TGTGCCAGCTCACGGTCAGGGGGCGGCCAACAGACCCAGTACTTC.

This clonotype has at least ten counts. CDR3 bases: TGCGCCAGCAGCCCCCGGACTAGCCCAAACACCGGGGAGCTGTTTTTT. Its protein product is CASSPRTSPNTGELFF. The rearrangement joins TRBV5-1 to TRBJ2-2, with 8 bases matching TRBD2. Germline CDR1 and CDR2: SGHRS and YFSETQ. The CDR3 totals 16 residues. J lost 2 bases, V lost 4 bases, and 7 bases had no gene match. The full variable domain, completed using reference TRBV5-1 and TRBJ2-2, is KAGVTQTPRYLIKTRGQQVTLSCSPISGHRSVSWYQQTPGQGLQFLFEYFSETQRNKGNFPGRFSGRQFSNSRSEMNVSTLELGDSALYLCASSPRTSPNTGELFFGEGSRLTVL.

Only a few counts were recorded for this clonotype. This chain uses TRBV5-4 with TRBJ1-1; the D is unclear. V was cut by 3 bases and J by 2 bases, with 8 bases left in between. CDR1 is SGHNT, CDR2 YYREEE, per germline (reference sequence). This CDR3 contains 13 residues. The CDR3 here is CASSYLSNTEAFF. CDR3 bases: TGTGCCAGCAGCTATCTCAGCAACACTGAAGCTTTCTTT.

This clonotype occurred many times. An end of the junction does not agree with germline; a read error may underlie this. The V and J genes are TRBV2 and TRBJ2-3, with D possibly TRBD1 on 8 matching bases. The CDR3 extends over 15 amino acids. CDR1 and CDR2 (germline): SNHLY, FYNNEI. The CDR3 here is CACREGTGFTDTQFF. The CDR3 DNA follows: TGTGCTTGCAGGGAGGGGACAGGATTCACAGATACGCAGTTTTTT. The variable domain in full, with the rest retrieved from reference TRBV2 and TRBJ2-3, is EPEVTQTPSHQVTQMGQEVILRCVPISNHLYFYWYRQILGQKVEFLVSFYNNEISEKSEIFDDQFSVERPDGSNFTLKIRSTKLEDSAMYFCACREGTGFTDTQFFGPGTRLTVL.